The next 32 T cell receptor beta chains were all read from a single sample in a study of T cell responses to AZD1222 COVID-19 vaccine (dated by TCRdb to about 2021). Libraries were made using the immunoSEQ multiplex PCR assay. TCRdb mirrors the immuneACCESS table, restricted to in-frame sequences. Some clones are absent from its copies; in checked studies, under half trace to an unresolved V gene, and the reason for the others is unknown. Within this sample are about 150,000 clones, with 85% to 95% of them counted one time only. Approximately 1.5% of the sample goes to the ten largest clones. The label giving this sample's time point can be read as: baseline before first vaccination. Material: peripheral blood, obtained on day 0 of AZD1222 vaccination. Every receptor here comes from an adult in good health.

The chain uses TRBV7-8 and TRBJ2-7; 8 nucleotides match TRBD2. The V gene's germline CDR1 is SGHVS and CDR2 FQNEAQ. With 5 bases clipped from V and 3 bases from J, the junction kept 12 bases outside the gene matches. The CDR3 is 16 amino acids. The CDR3 region is CASSPGIGRAGYEQYF. CDR3 nucleotides: TGTGCCAGCAGCCCCGGTATCGGGAGGGCCGGCTACGAGCAGTACTTC.

This clone occurred once. This chain uses TRBV7-2 with TRBJ1-5; possibly TRBD1 for D (5 bases). The CDR3 is made up of 15 amino acids. CDR1 and CDR2 from the germline V gene are SGHTA and FQGNSA. The V gene lost 1 base and the J gene lost 1 base, with 8 bases spanning the gap. CDR3 loop: CASSLGAGSNQPQHF. The CDR3 region has the DNA TGTGCCAGCAGCTTAGGTGCAGGGAGCAATCAGCCCCAGCATTTT.

V is TRBV3-1 (or the pseudogene TRBV3-2) and J is TRBJ1-2; 7 bases are a match to TRBD1. Germline V gene lookup returns CDR1 LGHDT and CDR2 YNNKEL (reference sequence). The ends lost 5 bases at V and 8 bases at J; junction bases unmatched: 17. The CDR3 is made up of 16 amino acids. The CDR3, as DNA: TGTGCCAGCAGCAGGGACAGCCCAAGCAACCCAGAAGGCTACACCTTC. Residues: CASSRDSPSNPEGYTF.

This chain joins TRBV29-1 and TRBJ1-2, with a possible D match to TRBD1 (5 bases). The CDR3 length is 13 residues. Germline CDR1 is SQVTM and CDR2 is ANQGSEA. Trimming took 7 bases from V and 3 from J, leaving 15 bases between them. The CDR3 bases are TGCAGCGCAGTGGGGGAAGCGGACTATGGCTACACCTTC. Its translation is CSAVGEADYGYTF.

V and J are TRBV18 and TRBJ1-6; D is uncertain. CDR1 is KGHSH and CDR2 is LQKENI in the germline V gene. V lost 3 bases and J lost 15, with 12 bases in between. The CDR3 extends over 12 amino acids. CDR3 bases: TGTGCCAGCTCACCCGGGAACGGGGACCTCCACTTT. This sequence encodes CASSPGNGDLHF.

The gene calls are TRBV13 and TRBJ2-7; TRBD2 aligns across 9 bases. Germline trimming cut 5 bases from V and 1 base from J; bases unmatched to any gene: 6. This CDR3 is built from 15 residues. Germline V gene sequence: CDR1 PRHDT, CDR2 FYEKMQ (reference sequence). CDR3: CASSIAGEGSYEQYF. In DNA form, the CDR3 reads TGTGCCAGCAGCATAGCGGGAGAGGGGTCCTACGAGCAGTACTTC. The full variable domain, its missing parts supplied by reference TRBV13 and TRBJ2-7, is AAGVIQSPRHLIKEKRETATLKCYPIPRHDTVYWYQQGPGQDPQFLISFYEKMQSDKGSIPDRFSAQQFSDYHSELNMSSLELGDSALYFCASSIAGEGSYEQYFGPGTRLTVT.

This chain joins TRBV6-6 and TRBJ1-4, with D possibly being TRBD1 (6 bases). The germline V gene encodes CDR1 MNHNY and CDR2 SVGAGI (reference sequence). The V gene lost 4 bases and the J gene lost 7 bases, with 13 bases spanning the gap. The CDR3 runs 14 residues. The CDR3 coding sequence is TGTGCCAGCAGTTCTTACAGGGAGAGTGAAAAACTGTTTTTT. It specifies CASSSYRESEKLFF.

V usage is TRBV5-6 and J usage is TRBJ2-3, with TRBD1 identical over 12 bases. Germline loops: CDR1 SGHDT, CDR2 YYEEEE. The trim removed 4 bases at V and 5 bases at J, leaving 8 bases unmatched. The length of the CDR3 is 16 residues. The CDR3, as DNA: TGTGCCAGCAGCGGCAGGGACAGGGGGCAGGGAGATACGCAGTATTTT. It specifies CASSGRDRGQGDTQYF.

The chain is built from TRBV21-1 and TRBJ1-5. TRBV21-1 is tagged as a pseudogene. The CDR3 is 13 residues long. For the CDR3, the DNA is TGTGCCAGCAGGCGAGGGATCAATCAGCCCCAGCATTTT. This gives the protein CASRRGINQPQHF.

V gene TRBV19 combines with J gene TRBJ1-2; D gene ambiguous. The CDR3 totals 13 residues. Germline values: CDR1 LNHDA, CDR2 SQIVND (reference sequence). Trimming took 3 bases from V and 1 from J, leaving 6 bases between them. For the CDR3, the DNA is TGTGCCAGTAGTATCGAGGGTAACTATGGCTACACCTTC. It is translated as CASSIEGNYGYTF.

The chain has TRBV7-9 and TRBJ2-2; 9 bases fit TRBD2. CDR3 length: 17 amino acids. Germline CDR1 and CDR2: SEHNR and FQNEAQ (reference sequence). V lost 6 bases and J lost 4; bases outside the gene matches: 12. CDR3 in DNA: TGTGCCAGCAGTACTACCCGACTAGCGGACCGCACCGGGGAGCTGTTTTTT. Translated, it gives CASSTTRLADRTGELFF.

The CDR3 sequence is CASSLLAGNTEAFF. The CDR3 DNA follows: TGTGCCAGCAGTTTACTCGCCGGGAACACTGAAGCTTTCTTT. The chain is built from TRBV28 and TRBJ1-1; D is uncertain. The germline V gene has CDR1 MDHEN and CDR2 SYDVKM. This CDR3 comprises 14 residues. Trimming removed 2 bases from V and 1 base from J, with 8 bases in between.

This clone was observed once. The rearrangement uses TRBV4-2 and TRBJ1-5; D is undetermined. Germline V gene data show CDR1 as LGHNA and CDR2 as YNFKEQ. V was cut by 0 bases and J by 7 bases, with 7 bases left in between. The CDR3 loop spans 13 amino acids. In nucleotides, the CDR3 is TGTGCCAGCAGCCAAGAGGAAAAGCAGCCCCAGCATTTT. Residues: CASSQEEKQPQHF.

V usage is TRBV28 and J usage is TRBJ2-7; D unclear. Germline V CDR1 and CDR2: MDHEN, SYDVKM. The CDR3 consists of 14 residues. V was cut by 5 bases and J by 2 bases, with 13 bases left in between. The CDR3 coding sequence is TGTGCCAGCAGTCCCCGCCCAAATACCTACGAGCAGTACTTC. It specifies CASSPRPNTYEQYF.

For the CDR3, the DNA is TGTGCCAGCAGCTTAAAAGGACAGTTTGGAAACACCATATATTTT. It is translated as CASSLKGQFGNTIYF. The chain combines TRBV5-4 with TRBJ1-3, with TRBD1 as a possible D gene (6 bases). The CDR3 covers 15 residues. Germline-derived CDR1 and CDR2 are SGHNT and YYREEE (reference sequence). The V and J ends lost 2 bases and 3 bases respectively, with 12 bases between them.

This sequence joins TRBV4-2 and TRBJ2-7; D unclear. The CDR3 contains 16 residues. V lost 0 bases, J lost 4 bases, and 16 bases lay in between. The germline CDR1 and CDR2 sequences are LGHNA and YNFKEQ. CDR3 amino acids: CASSQDSTPELYEQYF. The CDR3, as DNA: TGTGCCAGCAGCCAAGACTCGACCCCGGAGCTATACGAGCAGTACTTC.

This chain links TRBV5-6 with TRBJ1-6; D call uncertain. This CDR3 comprises 15 residues. Germline V CDR1 and CDR2: SGHDT, YYEEEE. V was cut by 2 bases and J by 9 bases, with 15 bases left in between. The CDR3 sequence is CASSFGETAGSPLHF. CDR3 DNA sequence: TGTGCCAGCAGCTTTGGGGAAACGGCGGGTTCACCCCTCCACTTT.

The J gene is TRBJ1-1, the V gene TRBV19; a weak D match, TRBD1 (6 bases). Trimming removed 1 base from V and 0 bases from J, with 12 bases in between. CDR3 length: 16 residues. From germline, CDR1 is LNHDA and CDR2 SQIVND (reference sequence). The CDR3 loop is CASSIGGAYLNTEAFF. The CDR3 bases are TGTGCCAGTAGTATAGGGGGGGCATACTTGAACACTGAAGCTTTCTTT.

The chain links TRBV6-2 or TRBV6-3 to TRBJ1-5; D unclear. CDR3 length: 14 amino acids. Germline V gene lookup returns CDR1 MNHEY and CDR2 SVGEGT. The ends were cut back, 10 bases at V and 0 bases at J, with 13 bases in the middle. CDR3: CATTPGDSNQPQHF. The CDR3 DNA is TGTGCCACCACCCCCGGGGATAGCAATCAGCCCCAGCATTTT.

The J gene is TRBJ2-5, the V gene TRBV15; D possibly matches TRBD1 or TRBD2 (6 bases each). The CDR3 covers 16 residues. Germline CDR1 and CDR2: LNHNV and YYDKDF (reference sequence). V lost 0 bases to trimming and J lost 4 bases, with 15 bases between them. The CDR3 region is CATSRDQPGATETQYF. The CDR3 DNA sequence: TGTGCCACCAGCAGAGATCAGCCGGGGGCGACAGAGACCCAGTACTTC.

The chain couples TRBV7-9 to TRBJ2-1; D uncertain. Between the trimmed V and J ends, which lost 3 bases and 0 bases, there was a span of 9 bases. This CDR3 is built from 15 residues. Per germline, CDR1 SEHNR and CDR2 FQNEAQ (reference sequence). This CDR3 reads CASSFALSSYNEQFF. In DNA form, the CDR3 reads TGTGCCAGCAGCTTCGCCCTGAGCTCCTACAATGAGCAGTTCTTC.

The genes are TRBV28 and TRBJ1-6; D gene uncertain. Per the germline V gene, CDR1 is MDHEN and CDR2 is SYDVKM. The CDR3 is 14 residues long. Trimming removed 4 bases at V and 3 bases at J, with 7 bases between. The CDR3 DNA sequence: TGTGCCAGCAGTTCCGTCGACTATAATTCACCCCTCCACTTT. Protein sequence: CASSSVDYNSPLHF. The whole variable domain, filled in from reference TRBV28 and TRBJ1-6, reads DVKVTQSSRYLVKRTGEKVFLECVQDMDHENMFWYRQDPGLGLRLIYFSYDVKMKEKGDIPEGYSVSREKKERFSLILESASTNQTSMYLCASSSVDYNSPLHFGNGTRLTVT.

V and J are TRBV10-3 and TRBJ1-1, with 10 bases that match TRBD1. The CDR3 is 16 amino acids. The trim removed 5 bases at V and 3 bases at J, leaving 9 bases unmatched. Germline V gene sequence: CDR1 ENHRY, CDR2 SYGVKD. This CDR3 is CAISRSGTGVDTEAFF. In DNA, the CDR3 is TGTGCCATCAGTCGATCCGGGACAGGGGTGGACACTGAAGCTTTCTTT.

This clone was detected a few times. The gene calls are TRBV19 and TRBJ1-1, with D possibly matching TRBD1 (6 bases). Trimming shortened V by 3 bases and J by 12 bases, and 14 bases separated the two germline ends. The length of the CDR3 is 12 residues. From germline, CDR1 is LNHDA and CDR2 SQIVND (reference sequence). The chain's CDR3 is CASSILGQGTFF. CDR3 coding DNA: TGTGCCAGTAGTATCTTGGGCCAGGGGACTTTCTTT.

V is TRBV2 and J is TRBJ1-2; possible D gene TRBD1, 5 bases. With 8 bases removed from V and 3 bases from J, the gap between germline ends came to 40 bases. The CDR3 has 22 residues. CDR1 and CDR2 (germline): SNHLY, FYNNEI. Written as DNA, the CDR3 is TGTGCCAGCTTATTGTCGTATGGGACGGTCGTAGGTTCAGGCCCGGGCCACTATGGCTACACCTTC. Its translation is CASLLSYGTVVGSGPGHYGYTF.

This clone was seen just once. The chain joins TRBV5-4 to TRBJ1-2, with 7 bases aligning to TRBD1. The germline gives CDR1 SGHNT, CDR2 YYREEE (reference sequence). This CDR3 has 14 amino acids. Trimming cost V 0 bases and J 6 bases; bases outside gene matches: 5. The DNA for the CDR3 is TGTGCCAGCAGCTTGGGACAGGGAGTGGATGGCTACACCTTC. This gives the protein CASSLGQGVDGYTF.

This clone was picked up one time. The chain has TRBV28 and TRBJ1-2, with a weak D call TRBD1 (6 bases). The CDR3 sequence is 12 residues long. The germline V gene encodes CDR1 MDHEN and CDR2 SYDVKM. V was trimmed by 10 bases and J by 4 bases, leaving 13 bases between them. The chain's CDR3 is CATRDKTYGYTF. The CDR3 DNA follows: TGTGCCACCAGGGACAAGACCTATGGCTACACCTTC.

This sequence joins TRBV25-1 and TRBJ1-1; TRBD1 agrees at 8 bases. Germline CDR1 reads MGHDK; CDR2 reads SYGVNS. J was trimmed by 3 bases and V by 4 bases; bases with no gene match: 1. The CDR3 has 13 amino acids. For the CDR3, the DNA is TGTGCCAGCAGTGCAGGGGGCCACACTGAAGCTTTCTTT. Amino acids: CASSAGGHTEAFF. The whole variable domain, remainder taken from reference TRBV25-1 and TRBJ1-1, is EADIYQTPRYLVIGTGKKITLECSQTMGHDKMYWYQQDPGMELHLIHYSYGVNSTEKGDLSSESTVSRIRTEHFPLTLESARPSHTSQYLCASSAGGHTEAFFGQGTRLTVV.

The chain is built from TRBV4-2 and TRBJ2-7; TRBD2 agrees at 11 bases. The CDR3 length is 15 residues. The trim removed 1 base at V and 2 bases at J, leaving 1 base unmatched. The germline CDR1 and CDR2 sequences are LGHNA and YNFKEQ. The CDR3: CASSQGLAGPYEQYF. As DNA, the CDR3 is TGTGCCAGCAGCCAAGGACTAGCGGGGCCCTACGAGCAGTACTTC.

The rearrangement joins TRBV7-3 to TRBJ2-1; 11 nucleotides agree with TRBD2. Germline V CDR1 and CDR2: SGHTA, FQGTGA. Trimming removed 5 bases from V and 2 bases from J; junction bases left unmatched: 5. This CDR3 has 16 residues. The CDR3 sequence: CASSPNSGRAYNEQFF. The CDR3 nucleotides read TGTGCCAGCAGCCCAAATAGCGGGAGGGCCTACAATGAGCAGTTCTTC.

The rearrangement links TRBV14 to TRBJ2-7; 8 nucleotides match TRBD2. The CDR3 covers 13 residues. J was trimmed by 6 bases and V by 4 bases; bases with no gene match: 5. Germline V gene sequence: CDR1 SGHDN, CDR2 FVKESK. CDR3 DNA: TGTGCCAGCAGCCGTTCACTAGCGGCCGAGCAGTACTTC. Amino acids: CASSRSLAAEQYF.

The chain links TRBV10-1 to TRBJ2-1; 8 bases are a match to TRBD2. CDR1 and CDR2 from the germline V gene are WNHNN and SYGVQD (reference sequence). V shed 6 bases and J 5 bases; nucleotides not matched to a gene: 3. The CDR3 is 13 amino acids. The CDR3 nucleotides read TGCGCCAGCAGCGGGGGGGCCAACAATGAGCAGTTCTTC. Translating it yields CASSGGANNEQFF.